This record looks at one T cell receptor (beta chain) sequence and its context. Its specificity is not known. This sample was included in a study of cytomegalovirus exposure and HLA in healthy donors. Study-level information: For the approximately 410 genotyped donors, around 76% fell within the Caucasian-associated ancestry cluster.

PCR primers comprised 60 Vbeta and 13 Jbeta primers. Here immunoSEQ multiplex PCR was the method, and the copy in TCRdb shows in-frame clones only, minus some. Of about 180,000 clones listed, just over 70% were seen once; the top ten hold 2% to 3%. Regarding the study as a whole: TCR beta V- and J-gene trimming, according to a later analysis, was linked to a missense DCLRE1C variant.

The CDR3 spans 12 residues. Looked up from germline, CDR1 is SGHVS and CDR2 is FNYEAQ. The V gene lost 2 bases and the J gene lost 2 bases, with 3 bases spanning the gap. The TCR originated in a human donor in good health. The sequenced sample consisted of PBMCs. The chain employs TRBV7-6 and TRBJ2-5; no clear D gene. As DNA, the CDR3 is TGTGCCAGCAGCTTACTGCAAGAGACCCAGTACTTC. It codes for CASSLLQETQYF.